The clone carrying this T cell receptor beta chain was picked up many times. CDR1 is SGHTA and CDR2 is FQGNSA in the germline V gene. V lost 5 bases to trimming and J lost 8 bases; unmatched junction nucleotides: 7. CDR3 length: 16 amino acids. The TCR beta CDR3 regions underwent amplification using RNA transcripts as the source. The HTBI primer set drove a first-round RT-PCR of the TCR CDR3. TCRdb re-analysed the multiplex PCR reads in MiXCR, keeping a single row per CDR3 protein. The table lists some 720,000 distinct CDR3 sequences, less than 20% of them singletons. The source of the sample is a study of T cells in Graves' hyperthyroidism and ophthalmopathy.

The chain links TRBV7-2 to TRBJ2-1, with 15 bases matching TRBD2. This clonotype originated in a young man with Graves' hyperthyroidism. The sample comprised blood. This CDR3 reads CASSPGTSGRLDEQFF. The CDR3 DNA sequence: TGTGCCAGCAGCCCCGGGACTAGCGGGAGGTTAGATGAGCAGTTCTTC.